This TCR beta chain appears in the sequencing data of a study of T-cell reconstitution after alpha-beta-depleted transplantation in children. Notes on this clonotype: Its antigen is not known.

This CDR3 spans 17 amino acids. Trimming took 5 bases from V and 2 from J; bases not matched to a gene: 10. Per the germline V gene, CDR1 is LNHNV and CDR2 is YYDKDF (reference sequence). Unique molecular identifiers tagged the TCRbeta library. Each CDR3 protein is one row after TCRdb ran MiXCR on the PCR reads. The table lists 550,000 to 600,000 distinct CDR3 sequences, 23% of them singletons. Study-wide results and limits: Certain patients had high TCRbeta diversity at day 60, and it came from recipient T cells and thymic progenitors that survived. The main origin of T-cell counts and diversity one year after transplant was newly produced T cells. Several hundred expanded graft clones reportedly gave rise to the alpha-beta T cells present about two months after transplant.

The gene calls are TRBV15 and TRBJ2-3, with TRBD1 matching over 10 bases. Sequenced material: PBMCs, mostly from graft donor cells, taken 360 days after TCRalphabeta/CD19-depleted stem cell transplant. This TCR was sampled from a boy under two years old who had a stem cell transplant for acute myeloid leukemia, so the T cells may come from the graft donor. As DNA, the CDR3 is TGTGCCACCAGCGCCCCTGCCGGGACAGGGGTCACAGATACGCAGTATTTT. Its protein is CATSAPAGTGVTDTQYF.